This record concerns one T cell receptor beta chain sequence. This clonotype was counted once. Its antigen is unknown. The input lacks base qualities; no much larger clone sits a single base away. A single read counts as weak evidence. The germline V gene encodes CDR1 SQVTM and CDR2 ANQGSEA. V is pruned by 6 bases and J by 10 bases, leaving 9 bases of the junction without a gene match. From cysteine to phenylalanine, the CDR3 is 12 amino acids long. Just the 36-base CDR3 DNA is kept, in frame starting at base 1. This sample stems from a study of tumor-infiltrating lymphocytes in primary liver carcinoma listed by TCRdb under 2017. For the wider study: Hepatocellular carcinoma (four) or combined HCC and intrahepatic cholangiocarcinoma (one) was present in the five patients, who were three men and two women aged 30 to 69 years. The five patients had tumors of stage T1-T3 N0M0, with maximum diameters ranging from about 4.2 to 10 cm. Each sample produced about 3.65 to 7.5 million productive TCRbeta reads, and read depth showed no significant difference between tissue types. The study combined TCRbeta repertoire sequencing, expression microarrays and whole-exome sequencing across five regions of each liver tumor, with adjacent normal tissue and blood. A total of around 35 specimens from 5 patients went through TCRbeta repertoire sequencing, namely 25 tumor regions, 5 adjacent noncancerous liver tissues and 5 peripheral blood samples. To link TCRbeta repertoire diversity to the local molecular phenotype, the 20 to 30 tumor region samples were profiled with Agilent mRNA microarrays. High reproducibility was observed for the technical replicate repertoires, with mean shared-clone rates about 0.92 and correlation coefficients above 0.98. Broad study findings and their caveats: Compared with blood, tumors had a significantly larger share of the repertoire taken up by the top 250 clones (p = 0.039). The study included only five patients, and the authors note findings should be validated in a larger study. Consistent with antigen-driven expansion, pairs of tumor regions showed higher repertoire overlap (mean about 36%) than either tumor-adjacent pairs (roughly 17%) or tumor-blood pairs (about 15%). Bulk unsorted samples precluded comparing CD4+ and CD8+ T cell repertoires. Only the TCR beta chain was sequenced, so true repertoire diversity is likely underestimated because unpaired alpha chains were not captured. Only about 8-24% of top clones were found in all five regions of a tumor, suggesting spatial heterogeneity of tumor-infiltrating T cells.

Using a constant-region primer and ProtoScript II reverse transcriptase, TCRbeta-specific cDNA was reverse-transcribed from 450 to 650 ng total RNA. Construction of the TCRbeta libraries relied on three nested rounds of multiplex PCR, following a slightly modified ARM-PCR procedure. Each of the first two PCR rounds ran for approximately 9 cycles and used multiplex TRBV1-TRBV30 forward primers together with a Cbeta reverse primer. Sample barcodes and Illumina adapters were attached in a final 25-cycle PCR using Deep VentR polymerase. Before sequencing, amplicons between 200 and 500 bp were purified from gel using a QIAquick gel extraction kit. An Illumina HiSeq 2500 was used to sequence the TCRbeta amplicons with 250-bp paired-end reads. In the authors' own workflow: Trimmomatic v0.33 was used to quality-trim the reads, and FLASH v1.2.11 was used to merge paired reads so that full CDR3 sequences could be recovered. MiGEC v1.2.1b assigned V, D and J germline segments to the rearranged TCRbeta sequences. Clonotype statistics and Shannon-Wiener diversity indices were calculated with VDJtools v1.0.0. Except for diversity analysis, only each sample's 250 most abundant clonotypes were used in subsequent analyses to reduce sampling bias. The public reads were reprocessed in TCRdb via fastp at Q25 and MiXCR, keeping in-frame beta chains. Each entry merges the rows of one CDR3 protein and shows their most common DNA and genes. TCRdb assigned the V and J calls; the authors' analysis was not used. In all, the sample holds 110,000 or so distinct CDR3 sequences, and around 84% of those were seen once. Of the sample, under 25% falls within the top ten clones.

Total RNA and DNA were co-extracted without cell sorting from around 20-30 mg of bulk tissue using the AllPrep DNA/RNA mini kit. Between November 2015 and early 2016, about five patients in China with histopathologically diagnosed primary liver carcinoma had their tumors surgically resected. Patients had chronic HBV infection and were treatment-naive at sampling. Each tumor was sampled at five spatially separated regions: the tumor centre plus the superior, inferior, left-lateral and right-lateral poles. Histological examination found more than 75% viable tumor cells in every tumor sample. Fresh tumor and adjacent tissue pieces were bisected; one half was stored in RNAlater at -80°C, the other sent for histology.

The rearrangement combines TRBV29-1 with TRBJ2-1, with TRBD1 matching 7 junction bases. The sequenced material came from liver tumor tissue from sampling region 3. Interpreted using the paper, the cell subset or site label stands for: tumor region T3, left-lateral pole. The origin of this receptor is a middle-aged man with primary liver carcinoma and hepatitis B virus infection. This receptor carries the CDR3 CSVDRRLREQFF. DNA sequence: TGCAGCGTGGACAGGAGGCTTCGGGAGCAGTTCTTC.